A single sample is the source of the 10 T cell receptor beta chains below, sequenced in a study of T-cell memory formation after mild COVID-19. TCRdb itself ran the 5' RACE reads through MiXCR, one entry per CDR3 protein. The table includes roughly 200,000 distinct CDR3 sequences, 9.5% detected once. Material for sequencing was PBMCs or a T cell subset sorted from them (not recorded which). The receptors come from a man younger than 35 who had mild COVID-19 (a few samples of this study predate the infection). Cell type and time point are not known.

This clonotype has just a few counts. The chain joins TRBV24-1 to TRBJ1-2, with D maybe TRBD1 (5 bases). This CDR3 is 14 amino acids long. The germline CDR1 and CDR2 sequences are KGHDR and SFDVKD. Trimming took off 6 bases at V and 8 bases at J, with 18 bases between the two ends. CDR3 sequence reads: CATSQSQGFGGYTF. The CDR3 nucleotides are TGTGCCACCAGTCAATCCCAGGGTTTTGGAGGCTACACCTTC.

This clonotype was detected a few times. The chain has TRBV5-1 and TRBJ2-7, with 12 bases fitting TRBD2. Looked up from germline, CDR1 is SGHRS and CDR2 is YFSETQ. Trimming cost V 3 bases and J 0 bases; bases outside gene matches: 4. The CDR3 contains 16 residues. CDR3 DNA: TGCGCCAGCAGCTGGGCTAGCGGGGGGGTCTCCTACGAGCAGTACTTC. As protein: CASSWASGGVSYEQYF.

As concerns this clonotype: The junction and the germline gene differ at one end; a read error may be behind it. The CDR3 spells CSARDYTGPNTEAIF. The CDR3, as DNA: TGCAGTGCTAGAGATTATACAGGGCCGAACACTGAAGCTATCTTT. This chain joins TRBV20-1 and TRBJ1-1; TRBD1 is a possible D gene (6 bases). Germline values: CDR1 DFQATT, CDR2 SNEGSKA (reference sequence). This CDR3 has 15 residues.

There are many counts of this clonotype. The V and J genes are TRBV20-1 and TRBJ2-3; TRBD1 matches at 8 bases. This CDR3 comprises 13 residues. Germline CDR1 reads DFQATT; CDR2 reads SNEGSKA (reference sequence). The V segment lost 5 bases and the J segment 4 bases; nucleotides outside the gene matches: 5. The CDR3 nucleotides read TGCAGTGCTCACGGACAGGGCGCAGATACGCAGTATTTT. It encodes CSAHGQGADTQYF.

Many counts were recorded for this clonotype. CDR3 sequence: CASSPGLAGSQQETQYF. The CDR3 DNA is TGTGCCAGCAGCCCCGGACTAGCGGGGAGCCAACAAGAGACCCAGTACTTC. V is TRBV7-2 and J is TRBJ2-5, with 12 positions matching TRBD2. Trimming removed 5 bases from V and 2 bases from J; junction bases left unmatched: 9. Germline CDR1 SGHTA, CDR2 FQGNSA. This CDR3 is 17 amino acids long.

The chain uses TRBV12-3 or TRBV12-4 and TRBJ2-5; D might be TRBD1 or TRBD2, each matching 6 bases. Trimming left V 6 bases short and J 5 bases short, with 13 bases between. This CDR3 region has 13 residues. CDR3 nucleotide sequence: TGTGCCAGCAGACGGGGGCCGGGGGAGACCCAGTACTTC. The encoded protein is CASRRGPGETQYF.

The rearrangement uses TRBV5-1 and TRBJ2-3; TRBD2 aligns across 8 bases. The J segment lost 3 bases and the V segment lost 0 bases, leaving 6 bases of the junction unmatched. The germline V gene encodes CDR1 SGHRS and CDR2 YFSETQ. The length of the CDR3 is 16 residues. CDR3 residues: CASSLAGGAVTDTQYF. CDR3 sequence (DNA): TGCGCCAGCAGCTTGGCCGGGGGGGCAGTGACAGATACGCAGTATTTT. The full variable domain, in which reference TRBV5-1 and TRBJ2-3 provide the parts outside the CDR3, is KAGVTQTPRYLIKTRGQQVTLSCSPISGHRSVSWYQQTPGQGLQFLFEYFSETQRNKGNFPGRFSGRQFSNSRSEMNVSTLELGDSALYLCASSLAGGAVTDTQYFGPGTRLTVL.

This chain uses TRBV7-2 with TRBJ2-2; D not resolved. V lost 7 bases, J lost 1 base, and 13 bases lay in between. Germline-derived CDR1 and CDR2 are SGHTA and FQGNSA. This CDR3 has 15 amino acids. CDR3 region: CASTPRLGNTGELFF. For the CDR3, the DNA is TGTGCCAGCACCCCCCGGTTGGGGAACACCGGGGAGCTGTTTTTT.

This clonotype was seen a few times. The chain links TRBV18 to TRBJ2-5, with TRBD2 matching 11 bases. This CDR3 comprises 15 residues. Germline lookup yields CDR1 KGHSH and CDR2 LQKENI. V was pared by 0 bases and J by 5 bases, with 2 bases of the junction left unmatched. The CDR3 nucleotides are TGTGCCAGCTCACCACCCCCTAGCGGGGGGGAGACCCAGTACTTC. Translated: CASSPPPSGGETQYF.

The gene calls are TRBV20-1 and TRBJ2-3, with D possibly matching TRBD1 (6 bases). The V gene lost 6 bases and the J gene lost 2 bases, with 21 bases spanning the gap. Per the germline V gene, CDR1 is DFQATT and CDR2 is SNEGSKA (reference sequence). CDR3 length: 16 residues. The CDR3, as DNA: TGCAGTGCCTCAAATCCGCACAGGGAGATCACAGATACGCAGTATTTT. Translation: CSASNPHREITDTQYF.